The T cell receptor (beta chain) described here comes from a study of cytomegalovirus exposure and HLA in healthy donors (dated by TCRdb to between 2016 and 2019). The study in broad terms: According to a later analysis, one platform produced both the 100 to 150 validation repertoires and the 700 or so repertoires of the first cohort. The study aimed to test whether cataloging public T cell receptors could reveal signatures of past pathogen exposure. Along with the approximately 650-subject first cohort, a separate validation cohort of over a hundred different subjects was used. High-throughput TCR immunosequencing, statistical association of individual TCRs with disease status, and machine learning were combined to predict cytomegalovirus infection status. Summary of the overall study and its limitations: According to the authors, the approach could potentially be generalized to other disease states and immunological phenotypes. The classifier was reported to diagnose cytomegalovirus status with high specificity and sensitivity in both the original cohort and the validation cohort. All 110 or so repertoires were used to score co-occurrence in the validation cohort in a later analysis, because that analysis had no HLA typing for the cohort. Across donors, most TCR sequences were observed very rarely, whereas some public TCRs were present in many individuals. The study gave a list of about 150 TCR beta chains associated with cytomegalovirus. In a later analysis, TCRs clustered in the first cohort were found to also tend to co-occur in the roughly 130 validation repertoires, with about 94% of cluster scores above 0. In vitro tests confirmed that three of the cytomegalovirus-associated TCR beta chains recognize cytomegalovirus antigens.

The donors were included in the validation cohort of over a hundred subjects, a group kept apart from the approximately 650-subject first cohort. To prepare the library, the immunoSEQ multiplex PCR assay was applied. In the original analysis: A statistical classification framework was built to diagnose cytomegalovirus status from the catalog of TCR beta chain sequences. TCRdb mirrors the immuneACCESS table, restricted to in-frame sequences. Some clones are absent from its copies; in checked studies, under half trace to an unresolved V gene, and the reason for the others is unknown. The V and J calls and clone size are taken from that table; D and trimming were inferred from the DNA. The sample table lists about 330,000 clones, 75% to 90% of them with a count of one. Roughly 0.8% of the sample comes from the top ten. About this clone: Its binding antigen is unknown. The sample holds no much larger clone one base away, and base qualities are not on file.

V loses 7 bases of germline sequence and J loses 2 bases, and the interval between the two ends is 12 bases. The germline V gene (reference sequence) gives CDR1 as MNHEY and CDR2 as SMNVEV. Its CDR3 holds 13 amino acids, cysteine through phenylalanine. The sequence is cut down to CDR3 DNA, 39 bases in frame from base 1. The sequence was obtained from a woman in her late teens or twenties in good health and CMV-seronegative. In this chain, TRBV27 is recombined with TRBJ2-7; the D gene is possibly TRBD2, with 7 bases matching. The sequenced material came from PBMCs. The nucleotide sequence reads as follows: TGTGCCAGCATGGGGGGGCCCACCTACGAGCAGTACTTC. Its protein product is CASMGGPTYEQYF.